The sequence of this T cell receptor (beta chain) was determined in a study of blood T cell repertoires in COVID-19 (dated by TCRdb to the early 2020s). With regard to the full study: Samples from collaborators originated in the United States, Italy and Spain and spanned both the acute and convalescent phases of COVID-19. The material from the prospective study consisted of cDNA or gDNA derived from T cells, B-cell-depleted T cells, or PBMCs. The dataset comprised deeply sampled blood TCRbeta repertoires from subjects exposed to, actively infected with, or recovered from COVID-19. The repertoires were released in a freely available public database meant as a resource for research on the immune response to SARS-CoV-2. The samples were drawn from the first 160 participants of the ongoing ImmuneRACE study and from 1,200 or so subjects provided by 6 global collaborators. Nearly every sample came with metadata listing a de-identified subject ID, COVID-19 status, age in years and sex. Where available, HLA class I and class II types were obtained from metadata supplied by the sample provider rather than from assay-based typing. The investigation overall reported the following: The amount of clinical and demographic metadata varied by source and participant and was provided uncurated.

The CDR3 runs 18 residues from the cysteine to the phenylalanine. Just the 54-base CDR3 DNA is kept, in frame starting at base 1. Trimming removed 0 bases from V and 9 bases from J, leaving 26 bases between the germline ends. From the germline V gene (reference sequence), CDR1 is LGHDT and CDR2 is YNNKEL. The immunoSEQ Assay, a bias-controlled multiplex PCR, was used to amplify TCRbeta CDR3 regions from genomic DNA. The source study handled its data this way. Within the assay, amplification of reference gene primers was used to estimate how many nucleated cells each sample contained. To quantify the absolute abundance of each unique TCRbeta CDR3 rearrangement, sequence reads were collapsed and filtered. For each sample, productive Simpson clonality was calculated as the square root of Simpson's diversity index across productive rearrangements. TCRdb stores this immuneACCESS table with in-frame sequences only. Part of the clones is absent; in the studies checked, under half of the shortfall reflects unresolved V genes, and no reason is known for the rest. The DNA was the basis for D and trimming; V, J and clone size are from that table. For this sample the table gives around 280,000 clones, of which about nine tenths were detected only once. The leading ten clones occupy roughly 2% of the sample.

Another Seattle source contributed samples from volunteer blood donors who had recovered from COVID-19. Collaborating institutions collected whole blood in K2EDTA tubes following their own protocols. Collaborator samples were shipped for TCRbeta analysis as frozen whole blood, isolated PBMCs, or DNA extracted from either sample type. Comment on this clone: Its antigen is currently not known. The input lacks base qualities; no much larger clone sits a single base away.

The chain uses TRBV3-1 (or the pseudogene TRBV3-2) and TRBJ1-1; the D gene is perhaps TRBD1, on 5 matching bases. The clonotype was recovered from a woman in her forties or fifties who had recovered from COVID-19. The sample taken for sequencing was peripheral blood. The bases are TGTGCCAGCAGCCAAGATGGCGGGGCCAATACTTGGTCCTTGAAAGCTTTCTTT. Its amino acids are CASSQDGGANTWSLKAFF.